Listed here are 22 T cell receptor beta chains from one sample, sequenced in a study of CD8 T cells in Susac syndrome. The authors reverse transcribed roughly 0.5 to 1 ug RNA with random hexamers. MiXCR, applied by TCRdb to the immunoSEQ multiplex PCR reads, yields one record per CDR3 protein. The sample shows 100,000 to 150,000 distinct CDR3 sequences, 90% to 95% of them seen only once. The sequencing input was CD8+ T cells from PBMCs. The receptors come from a human donor with Susac syndrome.

This clonotype showed up just once. As DNA, the CDR3 is TGTGCCAGCAGTTGGGGGGGGGACTCCTACGAGCAGTACTTC. It codes for CASSWGGDSYEQYF. V usage is TRBV6-5 and J usage is TRBJ2-7; 7 nucleotides agree with TRBD2. Germline lookup yields CDR1 MNHEY and CDR2 SVGAGI. The CDR3 runs to 14 residues. J was trimmed by 0 bases and V by 4 bases; bases with no gene match: 3.

The J gene is TRBJ2-7, the V gene TRBV29-1, with a possible D match to TRBD1 (5 bases). V lost 0 bases and J lost 6, with 15 bases in between. Germline V gene sequence: CDR1 SQVTM, CDR2 ANQGSEA. This CDR3 contains 14 residues. The CDR3 spells CSVEDPQGMSEQYF. DNA for the CDR3: TGCAGCGTTGAAGATCCCCAGGGAATGAGCGAGCAGTACTTC.

This clonotype was seen just once. The J gene is TRBJ2-5, the V gene TRBV20-1, with TRBD2 identical over 8 bases. The V segment lost 0 bases and the J segment 1 base; nucleotides outside the gene matches: 25. The CDR3 runs to 22 residues. Looked up from germline, CDR1 is DFQATT and CDR2 is SNEGSKA (reference sequence). The CDR3 DNA follows: TGCAGTGCTAGAGATTTGGGTGGTTCGGGAGGGCCGGAGATGGCAATCCAAGAGACCCAGTACTTC. Residues: CSARDLGGSGGPEMAIQETQYF.

The chain recombines TRBV28 with TRBJ2-3; the D is unclear. The CDR3 is made up of 13 amino acids. Germline V CDR1 and CDR2: MDHEN, SYDVKM. V lost 7 bases, J lost 3 bases, and 11 bases lay in between. The DNA of the CDR3 is TGTGCCAGCACCGCTTCAACAACAGATACGCAGTATTTT. It encodes CASTASTTDTQYF.

The chain employs TRBV4-3 and TRBJ1-1, with unresolved D. The CDR3 sequence is 14 residues long. Germline assignment: CDR1 LGHNA and CDR2 YSLEER. V was trimmed by 1 base and J by 1 base, leaving 7 bases between them. For the CDR3, the DNA is TGCGCCAGCAGCCAAGGCCAGGCGAACACTGAAGCTTTCTTT. The encoded protein is CASSQGQANTEAFF.

This chain connects TRBV12-3 or TRBV12-4 to TRBJ1-1; maybe TRBD1 (5 bases). The CDR3 sequence is 15 residues long. V lost 3 bases, J lost 0 bases, and 11 bases lay in between. The CDR3 region has the DNA TGTGCCAGCAGTTTCGGGGCACGGGTGAACACTGAAGCTTTCTTT. This codes for CASSFGARVNTEAFF.

This chain joins TRBV9 and TRBJ2-2, with a weak D call TRBD2 (6 bases). Germline CDR1 reads SGDLS; CDR2 reads YYNGEE. V was trimmed by 0 bases and J by 5 bases, leaving 8 bases between them. The CDR3 runs to 14 residues. The CDR3 region is CASSVGAGTGELFF. CDR3 in DNA: TGTGCCAGCAGCGTAGGGGCGGGAACCGGGGAGCTGTTTTTT.

This chain links TRBV15 with TRBJ2-7; 8 bases are shared with TRBD2. The trim removed 4 bases at V and 0 bases at J, leaving 2 bases unmatched. The germline gives CDR1 LNHNV, CDR2 YYDKDF (reference sequence). The CDR3 is 14 residues long. In nucleotides, the CDR3 is TGTGCCACCAGCATTGGGACTAGCTCCTACGAGCAGTACTTC. Protein: CATSIGTSSYEQYF.

The chain uses TRBV7-2 and TRBJ2-7; 11 nucleotides agree with TRBD2. Germline V gives CDR1 SGHTA, CDR2 FQGNSA. The ends lost 5 bases at V and 6 bases at J; junction bases unmatched: 6. The CDR3 contains 14 residues. CDR3 bases: TGTGCCAGCAGCCTACTAGCGGGAGCGGTCGAGCAGTACTTC. Translated, it gives CASSLLAGAVEQYF.

This clonotype is a singleton in its sample. V usage is TRBV20-1 and J usage is TRBJ2-5; TRBD2 agrees at 11 bases. V lost 3 bases to trimming and J lost 4 bases; unmatched junction nucleotides: 10. The V gene's germline CDR1 is DFQATT and CDR2 SNEGSKA (reference sequence). The CDR3 spans 16 residues. The chain's CDR3 is CSASSGRVLRGETQYF. In DNA, the CDR3 is TGCAGTGCTAGTAGCGGGAGGGTCCTACGGGGAGAGACCCAGTACTTC.

The V and J genes are TRBV6-6 and TRBJ2-1; 7 positions match TRBD2. Germline CDR1 and CDR2: MNHNY and SVGAGI (reference sequence). This CDR3 has 13 amino acids. The V gene end was trimmed by 5 bases and the J gene end by 5 bases; junction bases not matched to a gene: 3. The CDR3 DNA reads as TGTGCCAGCAGTAACCTAGCGGACAATGAGCAGTTCTTC. Its translation: CASSNLADNEQFF.

This chain joins TRBV5-1 and TRBJ1-2; D not certain. V lost 1 base, J lost 0 bases, and 7 bases lay in between. This CDR3 has 14 amino acids. CDR1 and CDR2 (germline): SGHRS, YFSETQ. For the CDR3, the DNA is TGCGCCAGCAGCTTGTGGGGAGCTAACTATGGCTACACCTTC. It codes for CASSLWGANYGYTF.

The chain recombines TRBV18 with TRBJ2-4; D not resolved. CDR3 length: 14 residues. Trimming removed 6 bases at V and 14 bases at J, with 23 bases between. The germline gives CDR1 KGHSH, CDR2 LQKENI. CDR3 amino acids: CASSLSTIFQFKYF. The CDR3 region has the DNA TGTGCCAGCTCCCTCTCGACAATCTTTCAATTTAAGTACTTC.

In the case of this clonotype: An end of the junction does not agree with germline; a read error may underlie this. The chain's CDR3 is CNARPTGNYEQYF. The CDR3, as DNA: TGCAATGCTAGGCCGACAGGGAACTACGAGCAGTACTTC. The chain links TRBV20-1 to TRBJ2-7; 7 positions match TRBD1. The germline V gene has CDR1 DFQATT and CDR2 SNEGSKA (reference sequence). This CDR3 has 13 residues.

The chain recombines TRBV20-1 with TRBJ1-5; no definite D call. The CDR3 length is 13 residues. Germline CDR1 DFQATT, CDR2 SNEGSKA (reference sequence). V was shortened by 8 bases and J by 1 base, with 12 bases between the two germline ends. The CDR3 DNA follows: TGCAGTCTACCGGCGGGAAGCAATCAGCCCCAGCATTTT. This encodes CSLPAGSNQPQHF.

This CDR3 reads CSATTTEDRQNIQYF. CDR3 sequence (DNA): TGCAGCGCAACTACCACCGAGGACAGGCAAAACATTCAGTACTTC. The gene calls are TRBV29-1 and TRBJ2-4; 7 bases are a match to TRBD1. The CDR3 covers 15 residues. Trimming cost V 7 bases and J 5 bases; bases outside gene matches: 14. From germline, CDR1 is SQVTM and CDR2 ANQGSEA.

This clonotype was counted between two and nine times. The chain recombines TRBV4-1 with TRBJ2-5; weak D call: TRBD2 (7 bases). This CDR3 is 16 amino acids long. Germline-derived CDR1 and CDR2 are MGHRA and YSYEKL. Trimming removed 1 base from V and 1 base from J, with 13 bases in between. The CDR3 loop reads CASSQGGGAPQETQYF. In nucleotides, the CDR3 is TGCGCCAGCAGCCAAGGTGGGGGGGCCCCCCAAGAGACCCAGTACTTC.

This clonotype is a singleton in its sample. V and J are TRBV3-1 and TRBJ2-1; D uncertain. The V end was cut by 3 bases, the J end by 0 bases, with 9 bases between. The CDR3 sequence is 15 residues long. Germline lookup yields CDR1 LGHDT and CDR2 YNNKEL (reference sequence). Here the CDR3 DNA reads TGTGCCAGCAGCCAGGGTCCGAGCTCCTACAATGAGCAGTTCTTC. Encoded protein: CASSQGPSSYNEQFF.

This clonotype appeared a single time. The gene calls are TRBV5-6 and TRBJ1-2, with D possibly TRBD1 on 6 matching bases. V lost 3 bases and J 4 bases, leaving 13 bases between the germline ends. In germline, CDR1 is SGHDT, CDR2 YYEEEE. This CDR3 region has 14 residues. CDR3 nucleotide sequence: TGTGCCAGCAGCTCTGGGGGCAACGCCTATGGCTACACCTTC. It yields the protein CASSSGGNAYGYTF.

This rearrangement joins TRBV6-5 to TRBJ2-7; a weak D match, TRBD2 (6 bases). This CDR3 has 15 amino acids. Germline-derived CDR1 and CDR2 are MNHEY and SVGAGI. The germline V and J ends were trimmed by 6 bases and 3 bases, with 18 bases remaining between them. The CDR3 reads CASRRRSWDFYEQYF. The DNA of the CDR3 is TGTGCCAGCAGACGACGGAGTTGGGACTTCTACGAGCAGTACTTC.

V gene TRBV6-5 combines with J gene TRBJ2-5, with TRBD2 matching over 7 bases. V lost 5 bases and J lost 6; bases outside the gene matches: 9. The CDR3 runs to 14 residues. The V gene's germline CDR1 is MNHEY and CDR2 SVGAGI. This CDR3 reads CASSPQGGAKTQYF. CDR3 bases: TGTGCCAGCAGTCCCCAGGGAGGGGCTAAGACCCAGTACTTC.

This clonotype came up once. V and J are TRBV9 and TRBJ2-1; TRBD1 aligns across 10 bases. This CDR3 comprises 12 residues. V gave up 3 bases and J gave up 10 bases; unmatched junction bases: 1. Germline V CDR1 and CDR2: SGDLS, YYNGEE. This chain's CDR3 is CASSGDRGEQFF. CDR3 DNA: TGTGCCAGCAGCGGGGACAGGGGAGAGCAGTTCTTC.